This entry is about one T cell receptor beta chain. One junction end disagrees with the germline gene, perhaps due to a read error. This PCR relied on a set of 60 Vbeta primers and 13 Jbeta primers. Clones were sequenced by immunoSEQ multiplex PCR, and TCRdb holds only the in-frame ones, with some missing. The table shows around 150,000 clones, with about four fifths occurring only once. Healthy bone marrow donors formed the donor group. CDR1 and CDR2 (germline): MNHEY, SVGAGI. The CDR3 spans 14 residues. This entry belongs to a study of cytomegalovirus exposure and HLA in healthy donors. Background on the study: In an early release, HLA-typed donors contributed about 80 million unique TCR sequences.

The clonotype comes from a young man in good health. Input material: PBMCs. The chain combines TRBV6-5 with TRBJ1-6; 8 positions match TRBD1. The CDR3 DNA reads TGTGCCAGCAGTTACGGGACAGGCAATTCCCCCCTCCACTTT. Its translation is CASSYGTGNSPLHF.